The next 25 T cell receptor beta chains were all read from a single sample in a study of blood T cells in healthy people across ages. A second roughly 6 to 12 cycle PCR used barcoded and J-beta primers. MiXCR, applied by TCRdb to the 5' RACE reads, yields one record per CDR3 protein. This repertoire shows around 900,000 distinct CDR3 sequences, approximately 50% found once; its top ten account for about a fifth. Sequencing input: blood. These TCRs come from a woman in her fifties or sixties in good health.

This clonotype was picked up a small number of times. The J gene is TRBJ2-3, the V gene TRBV5-1; a weak D match, TRBD1 (5 bases). Germline V gene sequence: CDR1 SGHRS, CDR2 YFSETQ. V gave up 0 bases and J gave up 2 bases, with 13 bases separating them. The CDR3 loop spans 16 amino acids. The CDR3 region has the DNA TGCGCCAGCAGCTTGGGAACAGGCAGTACCACAGATACGCAGTATTTT. Translated, it gives CASSLGTGSTTDTQYF.

The chain recombines TRBV11-1 with TRBJ2-5, with 9 bases that match TRBD1. The ends lost 4 bases at V and 7 bases at J; junction bases unmatched: 16. Germline loops: CDR1 SGHAT, CDR2 FQDESV (reference sequence). The CDR3 loop spans 17 amino acids. The DNA for the CDR3 is TGTGCCAGCAGCTCAGGCGGGCGGATTTCGACAGGGGGGACCCAGTACTTC. Its protein product is CASSSGGRISTGGTQYF.

In its sample, this clonotype was seen a few times. This rearrangement joins TRBV4-1 to TRBJ2-7; tentatively, D is TRBD2 (6 bases). V gave up 6 bases and J gave up 2 bases, with 11 bases separating them. Germline values: CDR1 MGHRA, CDR2 YSYEKL. CDR3 length: 13 residues. In DNA form, the CDR3 reads TGCGCCAGCAGTCCGATAGCGGCCTACGAGCAGTACTTC. Encoded protein: CASSPIAAYEQYF.

The chain combines TRBV7-2 with TRBJ2-1; 10 positions match TRBD1. The CDR3 has 16 residues. Germline V gives CDR1 SGHTA, CDR2 FQGNSA. The V and J ends lost 4 bases and 10 bases, in that order; junction bases with no gene match: 13. CDR3 in amino acids: CASSSGNRDRGGEQFF. The CDR3 nucleotides read TGTGCCAGCAGCTCCGGCAACCGGGACAGGGGAGGAGAGCAGTTCTTC.

This chain connects TRBV7-9 to TRBJ2-6; D may be TRBD1 (5 bases). V lost 7 bases and J 2 bases, leaving 18 bases between the germline ends. The CDR3 has 17 amino acids. Germline V gene data show CDR1 as SEHNR and CDR2 as FQNEAQ (reference sequence). The CDR3 loop reads CASTRWQGTAGANVLTF. As DNA, the CDR3 is TGTGCCAGCACACGCTGGCAGGGAACTGCTGGGGCCAACGTCCTGACTTTC.

The V and J genes are TRBV7-8 and TRBJ2-4; 8 nucleotides line up with TRBD2. Judging by the DNA end, TRBJ2-7 fits better; the J call may be wrong. CDR3 length: 15 amino acids. The germline gives CDR1 SGHVS, CDR2 FQNEAQ. The CDR3 sequence: CASSRSGTSFHEQYF. DNA of the CDR3: TGTGCCAGCAGCAGGTCCGGGACTAGTTTTCACGAGCAGTACTTC.

The chain carries TRBV30 and TRBJ2-1, with 7 bases that match TRBD2. The CDR3 totals 13 residues. Germline values: CDR1 GTSNPN, CDR2 SVGIG (reference sequence). The junction had 3 bases not matched to a gene; V was cut back by 6 bases and J by 1 base. The CDR3 spells CACPSGSYNEQFF. In DNA form, the CDR3 reads TGTGCCTGTCCTAGCGGTTCCTACAATGAGCAGTTCTTC.

The V gene is TRBV30, the J gene TRBJ1-5; tentative D call: TRBD1 (6 bases). The CDR3 runs to 14 residues. The germline V gene encodes CDR1 GTSNPN and CDR2 SVGIG (reference sequence). V was trimmed by 2 bases and J by 7 bases, leaving 15 bases between them. The CDR3 protein is CAWSTGKSLQPQHF. CDR3 DNA sequence: TGTGCCTGGAGTACAGGGAAGTCCCTCCAGCCCCAGCATTTT.

This clonotype has only a few counts. The chain employs TRBV6-1 and TRBJ2-3; 9 bases are shared with TRBD1. The CDR3 covers 14 residues. Trimming took 5 bases from V and 5 from J; bases not matched to a gene: 5. Germline V lookup: CDR1 MNHNS, CDR2 SASEGT. CDR3 region: CASSLRTGVDTQYF. DNA for the CDR3: TGTGCCAGCAGTCTACGGACAGGGGTAGATACGCAGTATTTT.

CDR3 residues: CSVTGRALRGYTF. The CDR3 DNA reads as TGCAGTGTTACCGGAAGGGCGCTGAGGGGCTACACCTTC. The V call is TRBV20-1, the J call TRBJ1-2, with D unclear. V lost 7 bases and J 8 bases, leaving 20 bases between the germline ends. The CDR3 is 13 residues long. Germline V gene data show CDR1 as DFQATT and CDR2 as SNEGSKA (reference sequence).

This clonotype has more than one count but fewer than ten. This sequence joins TRBV14 and TRBJ2-1; TRBD2 matches at 7 bases. CDR3 length equals 15 residues. V dropped 3 bases and J dropped 8; count of bases not matched to a gene: 10. The germline gives CDR1 SGHDN, CDR2 FVKESK. The CDR3, as DNA: TGTGCCAGCAGCCAGATGGGTGCGGCGGGGGATGAGCAGTTCTTC. It is translated as CASSQMGAAGDEQFF.

The gene calls are TRBV7-9 and TRBJ2-7; D gene unclear. This CDR3 is built from 16 residues. Per germline, CDR1 SEHNR and CDR2 FQNEAQ (reference sequence). With 4 bases removed from V and 1 base from J, the gap between germline ends came to 17 bases. CDR3: CASSSTHSAESYEQYF. CDR3 in DNA: TGTGCCAGCAGCTCTACCCACAGCGCAGAGTCCTACGAGCAGTACTTC.

This chain links TRBV28 with TRBJ2-2; 9 bases map to TRBD1. Losses at the gene ends were 7 bases for V and 5 bases for J; bases not matched to a gene: 8. CDR1 MDHEN and CDR2 SYDVKM come from the germline V gene. The CDR3 runs to 15 residues. The CDR3 protein is CASNLQGARTGELFF. CDR3 nucleotide sequence: TGTGCCAGCAACCTACAGGGGGCACGAACCGGGGAGCTGTTTTTT.

J is TRBJ2-3 and V is TRBV20-1; no clear D gene. There are 12 residues in the CDR3. CDR1 is DFQATT and CDR2 is SNEGSKA in the germline V gene (reference sequence). Trimming left V 2 bases short and J 2 bases short, with 5 bases between. Here the CDR3 DNA reads TGCAGTGCTAGACAGAACACAGATACGCAGTATTTT. It is translated as CSARQNTDTQYF.

The chain carries TRBV3-1 and TRBJ2-7, with 10 bases aligning to TRBD1. Trimming cost V 7 bases and J 3 bases; bases outside gene matches: 6. This CDR3 spans 14 amino acids. Germline V CDR1 and CDR2: LGHDT, YNNKEL (reference sequence). DNA of the CDR3: TGTGCCAGCAAACAAGGACAGGGGGGCTACGAGCAGTACTTC. It yields the protein CASKQGQGGYEQYF.

The chain uses TRBV5-1 and TRBJ2-5, with no clear D. The CDR3 totals 13 residues. Trimming shortened V by 4 bases and J by 5 bases, and 12 bases separated the two germline ends. Germline V gene lookup returns CDR1 SGHRS and CDR2 YFSETQ. DNA of the CDR3: TGCGCCAGCAGCGGATATGGGGTGGAGACCCAGTACTTC. Its translation is CASSGYGVETQYF.

The chain couples TRBV3-1 to TRBJ2-7, with 13 nucleotides matching TRBD2. With V trimmed by 0 bases and J by 7 bases, 3 bases remained unmatched. This CDR3 spans 15 amino acids. CDR1 and CDR2 (germline): LGHDT, YNNKEL (reference sequence). The CDR3 spells CASSQEPGLAGEQYF. The CDR3 DNA sequence: TGTGCCAGCAGCCAAGAGCCGGGACTAGCGGGAGAGCAGTACTTC.

V is TRBV20-1 and J is TRBJ1-5; unclear D gene. Germline V gives CDR1 DFQATT, CDR2 SNEGSKA (reference sequence). Trimming stripped 3 bases from V and 4 bases from J, with 13 bases between. The CDR3 loop spans 14 amino acids. CDR3 sequence: CSARVRKRNQPQHF. The CDR3 DNA sequence: TGCAGTGCTAGGGTCAGGAAGAGGAATCAGCCCCAGCATTTT.

This clonotype was counted at least ten times. The V and J genes are TRBV7-2 and TRBJ2-7, with 14 bases matching TRBD2. V trimming: 4 bases; J trimming: 7 bases; junction bases outside the gene matches: 9. This CDR3 has 16 amino acids. Germline V gene data show CDR1 as SGHTA and CDR2 as FQGNSA. The CDR3 is CASSSRGLAGDQEQYF. CDR3 in DNA: TGTGCCAGCAGCTCCCGGGGACTAGCGGGAGATCAAGAGCAGTACTTC.

The J gene is TRBJ2-3, the V gene TRBV7-3; unclear D gene. V was clipped by 2 bases and J by 1 base, with 13 bases between them. Germline CDR1 and CDR2: SGHTA and FQGTGA. This CDR3 is 16 amino acids long. This chain's CDR3 is CASSLDKTPGTDTQYF. The CDR3, as DNA: TGTGCCAGCAGCTTAGACAAAACCCCCGGCACAGATACGCAGTATTTT. Combining the CDR3 with reference TRBV7-3 and TRBJ2-3 gives the whole variable domain GAGVSQTPSNKVTEKGKYVELRCDPISGHTALYWYRQSLGQGPEFLIYFQGTGAADDSGLPNDRFFAVRPEGSVSTLKIQRTERGDSAVYLCASSLDKTPGTDTQYFGPGTRLTVL.

The J gene is TRBJ2-2, the V gene TRBV12-3 or TRBV12-4; D is unresolved. Trimming shortened V by 5 bases and J by 5 bases, and 12 bases separated the two germline ends. This CDR3 region has 14 residues. DNA for the CDR3: TGTGCCAGCAGTCCTCAAGTGGGAACCGGGGAGCTGTTTTTT. It translates to CASSPQVGTGELFF.

The J gene is TRBJ1-2, the V gene TRBV5-1; 7 bases align to TRBD1. The V segment lost 2 bases and the J segment 8 bases; nucleotides outside the gene matches: 9. The CDR3 runs to 14 residues. CDR1 and CDR2 from the germline V gene are SGHRS and YFSETQ. CDR3 DNA sequence: TGCGCCAGCAGCTTAACAGGGGACTTGGGAGGCTACACCTTC. This sequence encodes CASSLTGDLGGYTF.

The rearrangement links TRBV5-6 to TRBJ1-1; no firm D call. V lost 1 base and J 4 bases, leaving 11 bases between the germline ends. The CDR3 consists of 14 residues. The germline gives CDR1 SGHDT, CDR2 YYEEEE. The CDR3 DNA reads TGTGCCAGCAGCTTGCCCCTAGTAGGCACTGAAGCTTTCTTT. As protein: CASSLPLVGTEAFF. The variable domain in full, with the rest retrieved from reference TRBV5-6 and TRBJ1-1, is DAGVTQSPTHLIKTRGQQVTLRCSPKSGHDTVSWYQQALGQGPQFIFQYYEEEERQRGNFPDRFSGHQFPNYSSELNVNALLLGDSALYLCASSLPLVGTEAFFGQGTRLTVV.

The chain employs TRBV6-5 and TRBJ2-1; 10 nucleotides align to TRBD2. This CDR3 has 14 residues. Germline trimming cut 10 bases from V and 7 bases from J; bases unmatched to any gene: 10. CDR1 and CDR2 (germline): MNHEY, SVGAGI. CDR3 residues: CATEREGRGNEQFF. DNA for the CDR3: TGTGCCACCGAGCGGGAGGGCAGAGGTAATGAGCAGTTCTTC.

This clonotype was counted a few times. J is TRBJ1-4 and V is TRBV7-6; D gene uncertain. The germline CDR1 and CDR2 sequences are SGHVS and FNYEAQ. The CDR3 contains 15 residues. V shed 4 bases and J shed 3 bases, with 12 bases lying between them. CDR3 sequence reads: CASSYGVSANEKLFF. The CDR3 bases are TGTGCCAGCAGCTATGGGGTTTCGGCTAATGAAAAACTGTTTTTT.